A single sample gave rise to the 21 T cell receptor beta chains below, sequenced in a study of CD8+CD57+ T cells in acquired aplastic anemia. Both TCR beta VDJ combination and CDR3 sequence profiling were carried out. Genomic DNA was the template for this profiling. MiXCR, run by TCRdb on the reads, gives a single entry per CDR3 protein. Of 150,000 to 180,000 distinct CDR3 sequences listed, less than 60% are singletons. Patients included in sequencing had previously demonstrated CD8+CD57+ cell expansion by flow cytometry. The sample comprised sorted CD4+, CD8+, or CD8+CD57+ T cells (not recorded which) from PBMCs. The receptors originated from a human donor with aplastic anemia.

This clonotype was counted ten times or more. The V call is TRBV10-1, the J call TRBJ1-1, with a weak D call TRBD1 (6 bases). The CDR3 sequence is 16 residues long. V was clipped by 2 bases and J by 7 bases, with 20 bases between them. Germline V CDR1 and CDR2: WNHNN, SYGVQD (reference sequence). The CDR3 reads CASSEGWDIKGGEAFF. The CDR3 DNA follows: TGCGCCAGCAGTGAGGGGTGGGACATCAAAGGAGGTGAAGCTTTCTTT.

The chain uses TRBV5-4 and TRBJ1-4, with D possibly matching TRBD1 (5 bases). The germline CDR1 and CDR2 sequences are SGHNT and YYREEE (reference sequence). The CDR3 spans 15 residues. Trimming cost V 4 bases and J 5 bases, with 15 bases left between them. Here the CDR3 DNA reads TGTGCCAGCAGCCTTCGGGACGGACAAAATGAAAAACTGTTTTTT. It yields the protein CASSLRDGQNEKLFF.

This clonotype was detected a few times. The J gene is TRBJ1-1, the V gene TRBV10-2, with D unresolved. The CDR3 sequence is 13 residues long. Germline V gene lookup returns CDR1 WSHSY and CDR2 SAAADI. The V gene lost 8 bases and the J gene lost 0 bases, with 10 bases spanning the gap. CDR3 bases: TGCGCCAGCTCCGAATACATGAACACTGAAGCTTTCTTT. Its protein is CASSEYMNTEAFF.

The CDR3 DNA sequence: TGTGCCAGCAGCGTAGAACTGACAGGGGTGGCCTACGAGCAGTACTTC. Encoded protein: CASSVELTGVAYEQYF. This chain uses TRBV9 with TRBJ2-7; TRBD1 matches 8 bases. Germline V gene lookup returns CDR1 SGDLS and CDR2 YYNGEE. The trim removed 0 bases at V and 2 bases at J, leaving 7 bases unmatched. This CDR3 is built from 16 residues.

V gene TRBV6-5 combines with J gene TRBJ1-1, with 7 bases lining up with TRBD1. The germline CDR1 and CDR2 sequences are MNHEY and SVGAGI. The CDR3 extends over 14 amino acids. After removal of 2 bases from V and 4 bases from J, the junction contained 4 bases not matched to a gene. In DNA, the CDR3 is TGTGCCAGCAGTTACCCGGACAGGATCACTGAAGCTTTCTTT. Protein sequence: CASSYPDRITEAFF.

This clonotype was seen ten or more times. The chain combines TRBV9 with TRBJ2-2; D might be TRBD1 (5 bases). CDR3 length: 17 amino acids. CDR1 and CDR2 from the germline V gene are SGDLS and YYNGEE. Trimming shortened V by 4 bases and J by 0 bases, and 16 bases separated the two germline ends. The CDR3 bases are TGTGCCAGCAGCCAGAGTAGGCACAGGTCGAACACCGGGGAGCTGTTTTTT. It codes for CASSQSRHRSNTGELFF.

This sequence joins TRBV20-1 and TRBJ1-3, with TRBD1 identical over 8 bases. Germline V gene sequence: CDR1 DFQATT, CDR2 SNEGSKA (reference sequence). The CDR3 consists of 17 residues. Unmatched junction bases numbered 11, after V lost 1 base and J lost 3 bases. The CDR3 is CSARGAGGAFGGNTIYF. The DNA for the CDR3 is TGCAGTGCTAGAGGGGCAGGGGGCGCGTTCGGTGGAAACACCATATATTTT.

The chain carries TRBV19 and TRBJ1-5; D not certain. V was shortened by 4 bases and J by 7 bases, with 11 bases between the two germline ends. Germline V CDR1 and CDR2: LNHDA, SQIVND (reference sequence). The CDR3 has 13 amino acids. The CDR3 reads CASSKERRQPQHF. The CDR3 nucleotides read TGTGCCAGTAGTAAGGAGAGGAGGCAGCCCCAGCATTTT. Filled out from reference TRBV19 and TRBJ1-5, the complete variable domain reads DGGITQSPKYLFRKEGQNVTLSCEQNLNHDAMYWYRQDPGQGLRLIYYSQIVNDFQKGDIAEGYSVSREKKESFPLTVTSAQKNPTAFYLCASSKERRQPQHFGDGTRLSIL.

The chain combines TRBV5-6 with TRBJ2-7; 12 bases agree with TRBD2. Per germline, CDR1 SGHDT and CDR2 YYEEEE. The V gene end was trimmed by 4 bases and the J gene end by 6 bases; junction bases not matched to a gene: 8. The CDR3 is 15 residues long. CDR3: CASSLRTSGVGEQYF. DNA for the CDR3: TGTGCCAGCAGCCTTCGGACTAGCGGGGTTGGCGAGCAGTACTTC.

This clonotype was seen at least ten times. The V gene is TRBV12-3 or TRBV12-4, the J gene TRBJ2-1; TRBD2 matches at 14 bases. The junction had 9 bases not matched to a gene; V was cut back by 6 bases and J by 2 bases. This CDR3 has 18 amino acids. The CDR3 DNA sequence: TGTGCCAGCAGCCTCGGGACTAGCGGGGGCTTACCCTACAATGAGCAGTTCTTC. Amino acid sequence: CASSLGTSGGLPYNEQFF.

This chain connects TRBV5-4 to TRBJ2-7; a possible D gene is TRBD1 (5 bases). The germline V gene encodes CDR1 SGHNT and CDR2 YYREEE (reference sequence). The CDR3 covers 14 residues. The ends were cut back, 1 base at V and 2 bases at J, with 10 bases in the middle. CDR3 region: CASSLRQLPYEQYF. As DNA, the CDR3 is TGTGCCAGCAGCTTGCGACAGCTCCCCTACGAGCAGTACTTC.

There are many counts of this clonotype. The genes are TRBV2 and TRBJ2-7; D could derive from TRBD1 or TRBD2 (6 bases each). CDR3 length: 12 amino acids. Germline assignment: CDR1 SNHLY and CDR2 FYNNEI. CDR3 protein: CVQQGGSYEQYF. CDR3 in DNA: TGTGTCCAGCAAGGGGGGTCCTACGAGCAGTACTTC.

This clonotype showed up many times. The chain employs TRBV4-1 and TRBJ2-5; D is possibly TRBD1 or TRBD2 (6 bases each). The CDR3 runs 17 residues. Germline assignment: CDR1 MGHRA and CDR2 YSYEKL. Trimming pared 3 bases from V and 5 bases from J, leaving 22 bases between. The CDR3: CASSQGAQSGGGETQYF. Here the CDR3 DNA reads TGCGCCAGCAGCCAGGGGGCACAGTCCGGGGGCGGGGAGACCCAGTACTTC.

The CDR3 region is CASSWERGSYEQYF. The CDR3 DNA reads as TGCGCCAGCAGCTGGGAACGGGGTTCCTACGAGCAGTACTTC. The rearrangement uses TRBV4-1 and TRBJ2-7; tentative D call: TRBD2 (5 bases). Germline CDR1 reads MGHRA; CDR2 reads YSYEKL. V was trimmed by 5 bases and J by 1 base, leaving 12 bases between them. The CDR3 length is 14 residues.

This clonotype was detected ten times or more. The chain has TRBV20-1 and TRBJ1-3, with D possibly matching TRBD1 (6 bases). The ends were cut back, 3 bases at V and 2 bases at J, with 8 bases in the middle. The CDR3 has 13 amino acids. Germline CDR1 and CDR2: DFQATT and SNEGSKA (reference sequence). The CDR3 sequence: CSASGDTGNTIYF. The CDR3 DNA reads TGCAGTGCTAGCGGGGACACTGGAAACACCATATATTTT.

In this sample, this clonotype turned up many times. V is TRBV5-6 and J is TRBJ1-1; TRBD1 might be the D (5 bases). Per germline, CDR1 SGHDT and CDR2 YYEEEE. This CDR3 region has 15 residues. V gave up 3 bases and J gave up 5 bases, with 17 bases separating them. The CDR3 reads CASSSNGGRRTEAFF. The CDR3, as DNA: TGTGCCAGCAGCTCCAATGGGGGAAGGCGGACTGAAGCTTTCTTT.

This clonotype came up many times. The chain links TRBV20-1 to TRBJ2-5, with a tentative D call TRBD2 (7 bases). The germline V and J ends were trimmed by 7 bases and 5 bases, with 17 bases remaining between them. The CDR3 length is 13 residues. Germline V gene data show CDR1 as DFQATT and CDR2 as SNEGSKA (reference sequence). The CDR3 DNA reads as TGCAGTGGGACGGCGCGGGGGCGGGAGACCCAGTACTTC. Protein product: CSGTARGRETQYF.

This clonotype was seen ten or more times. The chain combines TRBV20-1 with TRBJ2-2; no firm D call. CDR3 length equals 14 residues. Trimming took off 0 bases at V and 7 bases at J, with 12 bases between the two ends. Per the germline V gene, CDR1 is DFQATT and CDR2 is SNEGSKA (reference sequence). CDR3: CSARDAPPGGELFF. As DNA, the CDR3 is TGCAGTGCTAGAGATGCCCCCCCAGGCGGGGAGCTGTTTTTT.

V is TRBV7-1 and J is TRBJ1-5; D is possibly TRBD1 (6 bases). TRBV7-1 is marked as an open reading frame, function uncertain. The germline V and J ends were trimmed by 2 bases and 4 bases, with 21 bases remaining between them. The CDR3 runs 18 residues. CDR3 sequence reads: CASSSTSSKGGRNQPQHF. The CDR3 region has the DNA TGTGCCAGCAGCTCAACCTCATCAAAGGGGGGAAGAAATCAGCCCCAGCATTTT.

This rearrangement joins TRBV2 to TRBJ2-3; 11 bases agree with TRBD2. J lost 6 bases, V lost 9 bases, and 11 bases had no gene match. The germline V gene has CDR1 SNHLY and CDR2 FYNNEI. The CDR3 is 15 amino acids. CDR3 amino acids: CARRPTSGSGDTQYF. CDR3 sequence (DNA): TGTGCCAGAAGACCAACTAGCGGGAGTGGGGATACGCAGTATTTT.

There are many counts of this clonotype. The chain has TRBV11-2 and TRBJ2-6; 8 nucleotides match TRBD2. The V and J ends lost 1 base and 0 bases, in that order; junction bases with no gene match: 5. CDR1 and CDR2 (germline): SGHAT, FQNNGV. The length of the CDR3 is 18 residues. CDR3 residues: CASSLVGAGGSGANVLTF. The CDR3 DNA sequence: TGTGCCAGCAGCTTAGTCGGGGCGGGGGGCTCTGGGGCCAACGTCCTGACTTTC.